These 5 T cell receptor beta chains were sequenced from one sample in a study of CD8+ T cells in alopecia areata. Extraction and reverse transcription of RNA yielded cDNA as the sequencing template. Profiled with immunoSEQ multiplex PCR; TCRdb holds only in-frame clones, not every one. The table shows about 150,000 clones, with about three fifths occurring only once. Sequenced sample: CD4+ T cells sorted from blood. The receptors originated from a human donor in good health.

This clone was found a few times. This chain joins TRBV30 and TRBJ2-1; weak D call: TRBD2 (5 bases). The V gene lost 0 bases and the J gene lost 12 bases, with 15 bases spanning the gap. CDR1 is GTSNPN and CDR2 is SVGIG in the germline V gene (reference sequence). This CDR3 comprises 13 residues. CDR3 DNA: TGTGCCTGGAGTGTACTGGCGGGTCCTCCGCAGTTCTTC. Amino acid sequence: CAWSVLAGPPQFF.

This rearrangement joins TRBV5-4 to TRBJ2-2; TRBD2 agrees at 15 bases. The V gene's germline CDR1 is SGHNT and CDR2 YYREEE (reference sequence). V lost 4 bases and J lost 0; bases outside the gene matches: 7. This CDR3 comprises 19 residues. In nucleotides, the CDR3 is TGTGCCAGCAGCACAAAAGGGACTAGCGGGAGGACGAACACCGGGGAGCTGTTTTTT. This codes for CASSTKGTSGRTNTGELFF.

J is TRBJ1-1 and V is TRBV4-1; 10 positions match TRBD1. The CDR3 covers 15 residues. Germline V gives CDR1 MGHRA, CDR2 YSYEKL. The V and J ends lost 4 bases and 5 bases, in that order; junction bases with no gene match: 7. The DNA for the CDR3 is TGCGCCAGCAGCCGAGCGGGACAGGGGAGGACTGAAGCTTTCTTT. It codes for CASSRAGQGRTEAFF.

The rearrangement uses TRBV27 and TRBJ2-1, with unresolved D. The CDR3 has 15 residues. The germline V gene has CDR1 MNHEY and CDR2 SMNVEV (reference sequence). Trimming stripped 3 bases from V and 1 base from J, with 10 bases between. CDR3 in DNA: TGTGCCAGCAGTTTGTGGGCAGGTTCCTACAATGAGCAGTTCTTC. Residues: CASSLWAGSYNEQFF.

The chain is built from TRBV18 and TRBJ2-2, with D unresolved. Germline loops: CDR1 KGHSH, CDR2 LQKENI. Trimming removed 4 bases from V and 8 bases from J, with 8 bases in between. The CDR3 spans 12 residues. In DNA, the CDR3 is TGTGCCAGCTCACTAGCATCTGGGGAGCTGTTTTTT. As protein: CASSLASGELFF.